The rows below give T cell receptor beta chains drawn from one sample of a study of naive and memory T cell subsets. TCRdb reprocessed the UMI-ligation and nested PCR reads via MiXCR and lists one record per CDR3 protein. The table includes 150,000 or so distinct CDR3 sequences, about 17% detected once. The specimen was naive CD4+ T cells from blood. These receptors came from a human donor in good health. Both conserved end residues are part of each CDR3. The D gene is left open where the match is weak. Not every row has a clone size; where given, it reads once, few, many or a size class.

D: NA
size: few
V: TRBV5-4
J: TRBJ2-3
CDR3: CASSLPSPTDTQYF
DNA: TGTGCCAGCAGCTTGCCGAGCCCCACAGATACGCAGTATTTT

D: TRBD2
size: NA
V: TRBV7-9
J: TRBJ2-2
CDR3: CASSSREGFTGELFF
DNA: TGTGCCAGCAGCTCCCGGGAGGGATTTACCGGGGAGCTGTTTTTT

D: NA
size: NA
V: TRBV7-2
J: TRBJ1-1
CDR3: CASSSLQGWTEAFF
DNA: TGTGCCAGCAGCTCATTACAGGGATGGACTGAAGCTTTCTTT

D: NA
size: NA
V: TRBV5-1
J: TRBJ1-3
CDR3: CASSFATGTGNTIYF
DNA: TGCGCCAGCAGCTTCGCCACAGGGACTGGAAACACCATATATTTT

D: TRBD2
size: few
V: TRBV2
J: TRBJ2-1
CDR3: CASRRGTHQLAGVGSGQFF
DNA: TGTGCCAGCAGGCGGGGTACCCATCAACTAGCGGGAGTAGGGAGCGGGCAGTTCTTC

D: NA
size: few
V: TRBV3-1
J: TRBJ1-1
CDR3: CASSHTGPTEAFF
DNA: TGTGCCAGCAGCCACACAGGGCCCACTGAAGCTTTCTTT

D: TRBD2
size: few
V: TRBV3-1
J: TRBJ2-1
CDR3: CASTMRLAGRDEQFF
DNA: TGTGCCAGCACCATGAGGTTAGCGGGGCGGGATGAGCAGTTCTTC

D: TRBD1
size: NA
V: TRBV20-1
J: TRBJ2-7
CDR3: CSARGDRLYEQYF
DNA: TGCAGTGCTAGGGGGGACAGGCTGTACGAGCAGTACTTC

D: TRBD1
size: NA
V: TRBV5-1
J: TRBJ2-2
CDR3: CASSLRDSPTGELFF
DNA: TGCGCCAGCAGCTTGCGGGACAGCCCCACCGGGGAGCTGTTTTTT

D: TRBD2
size: few
V: TRBV27
J: TRBJ2-1
CDR3: CASSSRLAGVNEQFF
DNA: TGTGCCAGCAGTTCCCGACTAGCGGGAGTTAATGAGCAGTTCTTC

D: NA
size: NA
V: TRBV20-1
J: TRBJ2-3
CDR3: CSASRLTAGDTQYF
DNA: TGCAGTGCTAGTAGGCTCACTGCGGGAGATACGCAGTATTTT

D: NA
size: NA
V: TRBV20-1
J: TRBJ2-1
CDR3: CSAGPTRAYEQFF
DNA: TGCAGTGCTGGACCGACTAGGGCTTATGAGCAGTTCTTC

D: NA
size: NA
V: TRBV6-5
J: TRBJ2-2
CDR3: CASSPRGGNTGELFF
DNA: TGTGCCAGCAGTCCCCGGGGAGGAAATACCGGGGAGCTGTTTTTT

D: TRBD2
size: few
V: TRBV7-3
J: TRBJ2-1
CDR3: CASGLTGTSGSNEQFF
DNA: TGTGCCAGCGGCCTAACCGGGACTAGCGGGAGTAATGAGCAGTTCTTC

D: NA
size: NA
V: TRBV18
J: TRBJ1-2
CDR3: CASSREELNYGYTF
DNA: TGTGCCAGCTCACGGGAGGAGCTCAACTATGGCTACACCTTC

D: NA
size: few
V: TRBV5-6
J: TRBJ2-4
CDR3: CASSLRGILKLAKNIQYF
DNA: TGTGCCAGCAGCTTGCGGGGGATCTTGAAGTTAGCCAAAAACATTCAGTACTTC

D: NA
size: NA
V: TRBV7-9
J: TRBJ2-2
CDR3: CASGAGALPGELFF
DNA: TGTGCCAGCGGGGCAGGGGCCCTCCCGGGGGAGCTGTTTTTT

D: TRBD1
size: NA
V: TRBV25-1
J: TRBJ2-7
CDR3: CASSKGTAEQYF
DNA: TGTGCCAGCAGCAAGGGGACAGCCGAGCAGTACTTC

D: TRBD1
size: few
V: TRBV4-2
J: TRBJ2-5
CDR3: CASSRGTGEYQETQYF
DNA: TGTGCCAGCAGCCGAGGGACAGGGGAGTACCAAGAGACCCAGTACTTC

D: TRBD1
size: NA
V: TRBV12-3/TRBV12-4
J: TRBJ2-2
CDR3: CASRSGGTGELFF
DNA: TGTGCCAGCAGGTCAGGGGGCACCGGGGAGCTGTTTTTT

D: NA
size: few
V: TRBV6-1
J: TRBJ2-7
CDR3: CASSEVHRNYEQYF
DNA: TGTGCCAGCAGTGAAGTACACAGGAACTACGAGCAGTACTTC

D: NA
size: NA
V: TRBV7-2
J: TRBJ2-3
CDR3: CASAGEIADTQYF
DNA: TGTGCCAGCGCCGGTGAAATAGCAGATACGCAGTATTTT

D: NA
size: many
V: TRBV6-2/TRBV6-3
J: TRBJ1-5
CDR3: CASTGGAWGNQPQHF
DNA: TGTGCCAGCACCGGGGGCGCCTGGGGCAATCAGCCCCAGCATTTT

D: NA
size: few
V: TRBV20-1
J: TRBJ2-1
CDR3: CSARDAQGTYNEQFF
DNA: TGCAGTGCTAGAGATGCACAGGGAACCTACAATGAGCAGTTCTTC

D: NA
size: NA
V: TRBV7-6
J: TRBJ1-5
CDR3: CASSLWGYSNQPQHF
DNA: TGTGCCAGCAGCTTATGGGGATATAGCAATCAGCCCCAGCATTTT

D: NA
size: NA
V: TRBV6-2/TRBV6-3
J: TRBJ2-7
CDR3: CASSAWDTAYEQYF
DNA: TGTGCCAGCAGTGCTTGGGACACAGCCTACGAGCAGTACTTC

D: TRBD1
size: NA
V: TRBV30
J: TRBJ2-7
CDR3: CAWRIPGQGTYEQYF
DNA: TGTGCCTGGAGAATACCGGGACAGGGGACCTACGAGCAGTACTTC

D: TRBD2
size: few
V: TRBV12-3/TRBV12-4
J: TRBJ2-5
CDR3: CASGRNSGIQETQYF
DNA: TGTGCCAGCGGTAGGAATAGCGGGATACAAGAGACCCAGTACTTC

D: TRBD1
size: few
V: TRBV5-4
J: TRBJ1-5
CDR3: CASSLTGGTGADQPQHF
DNA: TGTGCCAGCAGCTTGACAGGAGGGACAGGAGCCGATCAGCCCCAGCATTTT

D: NA
size: NA
V: TRBV6-5
J: TRBJ2-4
CDR3: CASSYGQSPNIQYF
DNA: TGTGCCAGCAGTTACGGTCAGAGTCCAAACATTCAGTACTTC

D: NA
size: NA
V: TRBV5-1
J: TRBJ2-1
CDR3: CASSLGQLHNEQFF
DNA: TGCGCCAGCAGCCTCGGACAGTTACACAATGAGCAGTTCTTC

D: NA
size: NA
V: TRBV21-1
J: TRBJ1-5
CDR3: CASSKVAYRGVGNQPQHF
DNA: TGTGCCAGCAGCAAAGTGGCATACAGGGGAGTAGGCAATCAGCCCCAGCATTTT